Shown below are 22 T cell receptor beta chains from a single sample sequenced in a study of CD8 T cells in Susac syndrome. RNA totalling roughly 0.5 to 1 ug underwent reverse transcription with random hexamers. MiXCR, run by TCRdb on the immunoSEQ multiplex PCR reads, gives a single entry per CDR3 protein. The table includes roughly 160,000 distinct CDR3 sequences, about 96% detected once. Sequenced: CD4+ T cells from PBMCs. These receptors originate from a human donor with Susac syndrome.

J is TRBJ2-3 and V is TRBV30, with D maybe TRBD2 (6 bases). Germline V lookup: CDR1 GTSNPN, CDR2 SVGIG (reference sequence). V was trimmed by 7 bases and J by 1 base, leaving 18 bases between them. CDR3 length equals 15 residues. This chain's CDR3 is CASSPSGGGTDTQYF. In nucleotides, the CDR3 is TGTGCCTCCTCCCCCTCCGGAGGGGGCACAGATACGCAGTATTTT.

This clonotype was seen once. The rearrangement links TRBV30 to TRBJ2-1; TRBD2 matches 12 bases. V gave up 4 bases and J gave up 10 bases; unmatched junction bases: 5. The CDR3 spans 13 residues. Germline-derived CDR1 and CDR2 are GTSNPN and SVGIG (reference sequence). The CDR3 is CAWTSGRVAEQFF. For the CDR3, the DNA is TGTGCCTGGACTAGCGGGAGGGTGGCCGAGCAGTTCTTC.

This chain connects TRBV20-1 to TRBJ2-7, with 9 bases aligning to TRBD2. The J segment lost 7 bases and the V segment lost 6 bases, leaving 13 bases of the junction unmatched. Germline V gene sequence: CDR1 DFQATT, CDR2 SNEGSKA (reference sequence). The CDR3 spans 14 residues. CDR3: CSARIIAGVGEQYF. Here the CDR3 DNA reads TGCAGTGCCAGGATAATAGCGGGAGTGGGGGAGCAGTACTTC.

The chain employs TRBV12-3 or TRBV12-4 and TRBJ1-5; no clear D gene. V shed 4 bases and J shed 6 bases, with 4 bases lying between them. This CDR3 is 11 amino acids long. This CDR3 is CASSSGQPQHF. The DNA of the CDR3 is TGTGCCAGCAGTTCGGGTCAGCCCCAGCATTTT.

The chain uses TRBV27 and TRBJ1-4; no clear D gene. V lost 4 bases and J lost 0, with 6 bases in between. The CDR3 totals 14 residues. Germline CDR1 MNHEY, CDR2 SMNVEV (reference sequence). The CDR3 DNA reads as TGTGCCAGCAGTTCAGTCTCAACTAATGAAAAACTGTTTTTT. Amino acid sequence: CASSSVSTNEKLFF.

This clonotype was seen more than once but under ten times. The J gene is TRBJ2-5, the V gene TRBV7-6; a possible D gene is TRBD1 (6 bases). This CDR3 has 14 amino acids. Germline V gene sequence: CDR1 SGHVS, CDR2 FNYEAQ. Trimming shortened V by 1 base and J by 1 base, and 7 bases separated the two germline ends. The CDR3 here is CASSLGTAQETQYF. CDR3 sequence (DNA): TGTGCCAGCAGCTTAGGGACAGCCCAAGAGACCCAGTACTTC. Complete variable domain (other parts from reference TRBV7-6 and TRBJ2-5): GAGVSQSPRYKVTKRGQDVALRCDPISGHVSLYWYRQALGQGPEFLTYFNYEAQQDKSGLPNDRFSAERPEGSISTLTIQRTEQRDSAMYRCASSLGTAQETQYFGPGTRLLVL.

This rearrangement joins TRBV24-1 to TRBJ2-7; D unclear. The CDR3 has 16 amino acids. V was clipped by 0 bases and J by 2 bases, with 13 bases between them. The germline V gene has CDR1 KGHDR and CDR2 SFDVKD. In DNA, the CDR3 is TGTGCCACCAGTGATTTGCGACTCAGCTATACCTACGAGCAGTACTTC. Encoded protein: CATSDLRLSYTYEQYF.

CDR3 nucleotide sequence: TGCAGTGCTAGGCAACAAGAGACCCAGTACTTC. It translates to CSARQQETQYF. The chain employs TRBV20-1 and TRBJ2-5; D is unresolved. Looked up from germline, CDR1 is DFQATT and CDR2 is SNEGSKA (reference sequence). V was pared by 3 bases and J by 2 bases, with 4 bases between. This CDR3 has 11 amino acids.

To note about this clonotype: One end of the junction does not line up with germline, which may come from a read error. The rearrangement joins TRBV19 to TRBJ1-5; tentative D call: TRBD1 (5 bases). Germline CDR1 is LNHDA and CDR2 is SQIVND (reference sequence). The CDR3 sequence is 15 residues long. CDR3 residues: CASSIVPDSNRPQHF. CDR3 in DNA: TGTGCCAGTAGTATAGTACCTGACAGCAATCGGCCCCAGCATTTT. Drawing the rest from reference TRBV19 and TRBJ1-5, the complete variable domain is DGGITQSPKYLFRKEGQNVTLSCEQNLNHDAMYWYRQDPGQGLRLIYYSQIVNDFQKGDIAEGYSVSREKKESFPLTVTSAQKNPTAFYLCASSIVPDSNRPQHFGDGTRLSIL.

V usage is TRBV5-1 and J usage is TRBJ2-1; TRBD1 might be the D (5 bases). The CDR3 spans 14 residues. Germline V gene lookup returns CDR1 SGHRS and CDR2 YFSETQ. The V and J ends lost 7 bases and 5 bases respectively, with 16 bases between them. The CDR3 spells CASRKGSSNNEQFF. The CDR3 DNA is TGCGCCAGCCGAAAGGGGTCGTCTAACAATGAGCAGTTCTTC.

This rearrangement joins TRBV9 to TRBJ2-5; D possibly corresponds to TRBD2 (5 bases). Trimming took 0 bases from V and 4 from J, leaving 13 bases between them. The CDR3 totals 15 residues. In germline, CDR1 is SGDLS, CDR2 YYNGEE. The CDR3 spells CASSVDLGGPETQYF. In nucleotides, the CDR3 is TGTGCCAGCAGCGTAGATCTCGGAGGTCCAGAGACCCAGTACTTC.

This chain links TRBV19 with TRBJ1-4; no firm D call. In germline, CDR1 is LNHDA, CDR2 SQIVND (reference sequence). Trimming took off 6 bases at V and 2 bases at J, with 19 bases between the two ends. CDR3 length: 17 residues. The CDR3 loop is CASSQENPSGTNEKLFF. The CDR3, as DNA: TGTGCCAGTAGCCAGGAGAACCCCTCCGGGACTAATGAAAAACTGTTTTTT.

The chain carries TRBV7-2 and TRBJ1-2; D remains ambiguous. With 7 bases removed from V and 4 bases from J, the gap between germline ends came to 10 bases. The germline CDR1 and CDR2 sequences are SGHTA and FQGNSA. The CDR3 is 12 amino acids. CDR3 sequence: CASTNSPYGYTF. The CDR3 nucleotides read TGTGCCAGCACCAACAGCCCCTATGGCTACACCTTC.

This chain links TRBV28 with TRBJ2-7; maybe TRBD1 (6 bases). The V gene's germline CDR1 is MDHEN and CDR2 SYDVKM. V was shortened by 5 bases and J by 3 bases, with 14 bases between the two germline ends. The CDR3 length is 14 residues. CDR3 nucleotides: TGTGCCAGCAGTCCATGGACAGTCAACTACGAGCAGTACTTC. Protein sequence: CASSPWTVNYEQYF.

The J gene is TRBJ2-1, the V gene TRBV3-1, with TRBD2 identical over 10 bases. This CDR3 contains 16 residues. Trimming took 0 bases from V and 6 from J; bases not matched to a gene: 5. CDR1 is LGHDT and CDR2 is YNNKEL in the germline V gene (reference sequence). As DNA, the CDR3 is TGTGCCAGCAGCCAAGATGGAGCGGGAGGGCTCAATGAGCAGTTCTTC. Protein product: CASSQDGAGGLNEQFF.

The CDR3 bases are TGTGCCAGCAGCTTTCTAGCGGGAGCCAGGGGATCCTACGAGCAGTACTTC. It codes for CASSFLAGARGSYEQYF. This chain connects TRBV13 to TRBJ2-7, with TRBD2 matching over 10 bases. Germline V gene lookup returns CDR1 PRHDT and CDR2 FYEKMQ (reference sequence). The CDR3 extends over 17 amino acids. The V and J ends lost 3 bases and 1 base, in that order; junction bases with no gene match: 9.

This sequence joins TRBV29-1 and TRBJ2-5; D is ambiguous. Germline CDR1 is SQVTM and CDR2 is ANQGSEA. This CDR3 comprises 12 residues. V was trimmed by 3 bases and J by 1 base, leaving 6 bases between them. CDR3 nucleotides: TGCAGCGTTGAGTCAGGCCAAGAGACCCAGTACTTC. Translating gives CSVESGQETQYF.

CDR3 amino acids: CASSFVLGGNYEQYF. CDR3 nucleotide sequence: TGTGCCAGCAGTTTCGTTCTAGGGGGGAACTACGAGCAGTACTTC. The chain recombines TRBV12-3 or TRBV12-4 with TRBJ2-7; D is possibly TRBD1 or TRBD2 (6 bases each). V was clipped by 3 bases and J by 3 bases, with 15 bases between them. The CDR3 is 15 amino acids.

The rearrangement links TRBV5-4 to TRBJ2-5; no clear D. Trimming pared 1 base from V and 3 bases from J, leaving 7 bases between. CDR1 is SGHNT, CDR2 YYREEE, per germline (reference sequence). The CDR3 spans 13 residues. The CDR3 loop reads CASSLSQEETQYF. The CDR3 nucleotides are TGTGCCAGCAGCTTGAGCCAGGAAGAGACCCAGTACTTC. Filled out from reference TRBV5-4 and TRBJ2-5, the complete variable domain reads ETGVTQSPTHLIKTRGQQVTLRCSSQSGHNTVSWYQQALGQGPQFIFQYYREEENGRGNFPPRFSGLQFPNYSSELNVNALELDDSALYLCASSLSQEETQYFGPGTRLLVL.

The V and J genes are TRBV9 and TRBJ2-7, with D unclear. CDR1 and CDR2 from the germline V gene are SGDLS and YYNGEE. CDR3 length equals 13 residues. V gave up 0 bases and J gave up 7 bases, with 11 bases separating them. The CDR3 sequence: CASSVGPLGEQYV. The CDR3 coding sequence is TGTGCCAGCAGCGTAGGACCCCTCGGAGAGCAGTACGTC.

CDR3 nucleotides: TGTGCCAGCAGCCCCTGGGGGAACACTGAAGCTTTCTTT. This encodes CASSPWGNTEAFF. This sequence joins TRBV6-5 and TRBJ1-1; unclear D gene. Trimming left V 6 bases short and J 1 base short, with 9 bases between. The CDR3 contains 13 residues. The germline gives CDR1 MNHEY, CDR2 SVGAGI.

The chain couples TRBV18 to TRBJ2-7; D is perhaps TRBD2 (5 bases). The CDR3 has 13 residues. With 4 bases removed from V and 0 bases from J, the gap between germline ends came to 7 bases. CDR1 is KGHSH and CDR2 is LQKENI in the germline V gene. CDR3 nucleotides: TGTGCCAGCTCACTCCGGGACTCCTACGAGCAGTACGTC. Translating gives CASSLRDSYEQYV.